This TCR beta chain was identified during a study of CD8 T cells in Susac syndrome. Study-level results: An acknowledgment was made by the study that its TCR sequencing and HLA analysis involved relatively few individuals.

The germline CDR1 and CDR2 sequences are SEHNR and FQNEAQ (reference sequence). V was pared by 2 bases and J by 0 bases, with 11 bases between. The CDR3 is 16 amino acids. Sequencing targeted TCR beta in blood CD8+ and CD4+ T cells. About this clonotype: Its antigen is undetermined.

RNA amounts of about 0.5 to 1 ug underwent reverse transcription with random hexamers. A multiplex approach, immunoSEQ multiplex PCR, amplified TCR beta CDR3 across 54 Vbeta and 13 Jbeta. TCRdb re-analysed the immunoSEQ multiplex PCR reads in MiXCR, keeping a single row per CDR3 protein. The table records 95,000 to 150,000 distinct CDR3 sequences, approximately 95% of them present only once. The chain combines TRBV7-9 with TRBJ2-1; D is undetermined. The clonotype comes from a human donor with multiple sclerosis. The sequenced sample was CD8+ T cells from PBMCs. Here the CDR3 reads CASSLWEHSSYNEQFF. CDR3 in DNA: TGTGCCAGCAGCTTATGGGAACATAGCTCCTACAATGAGCAGTTCTTC.